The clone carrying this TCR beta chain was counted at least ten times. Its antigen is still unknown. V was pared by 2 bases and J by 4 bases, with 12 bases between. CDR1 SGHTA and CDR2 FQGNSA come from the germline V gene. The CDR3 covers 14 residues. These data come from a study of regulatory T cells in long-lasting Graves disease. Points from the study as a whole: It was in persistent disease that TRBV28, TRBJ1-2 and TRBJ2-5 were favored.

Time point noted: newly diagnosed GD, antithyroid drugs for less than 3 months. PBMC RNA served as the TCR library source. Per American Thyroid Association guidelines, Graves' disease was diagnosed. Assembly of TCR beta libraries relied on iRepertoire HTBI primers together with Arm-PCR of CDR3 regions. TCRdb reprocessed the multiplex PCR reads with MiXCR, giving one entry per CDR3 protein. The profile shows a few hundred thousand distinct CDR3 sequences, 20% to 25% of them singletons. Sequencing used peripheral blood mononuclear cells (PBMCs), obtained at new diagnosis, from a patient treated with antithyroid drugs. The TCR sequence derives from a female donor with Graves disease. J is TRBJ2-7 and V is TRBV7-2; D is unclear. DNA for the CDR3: TGTGCCAGCAGCTTATTCGGCTTTCCGTACGAGCAGTACTTC. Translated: CASSLFGFPYEQYF.